This T cell receptor (beta chain) was documented in a study of blood T cell repertoires in COVID-19. Study-wide background: The United States, Italy and Spain supplied acute and convalescent COVID-19 samples. T cells, B-cell-depleted T cells, or PBMCs supplied cDNA or gDNA.

Repertoires were generated with immunoSEQ multiplex PCR, while TCRdb's copy carries only in-frame clones and drops some. The sample yields about 250,000 clones, 70% to 90% seen once. Germline CDR1 is SGHVS and CDR2 is FQNEAQ. The trim removed 5 bases at V and 3 bases at J, leaving 18 bases unmatched. The CDR3 contains 18 residues. The receptor comes from a middle-aged man who had recovered from COVID-19. The chain has TRBV7-8 and TRBJ1-1; the match to TRBD1 covers 7 bases. Sequenced input: PBMCs or T cells enriched from blood (not recorded which). CDR3 sequence: CASSPNGVRGTVDTEAFF. The CDR3 DNA sequence: TGTGCCAGCAGCCCGAACGGGGTCCGTGGGACAGTGGACACTGAAGCTTTCTTT.